This T cell receptor beta chain is from a study of blood T cell repertoires in COVID-19. The overall study: Specimens from acute and convalescent COVID-19 originated in the United States, Italy and Spain.

Assay: immunoSEQ multiplex PCR; the TCRdb copy retains only in-frame clones and omits some. This table holds fewer than 350,000 clones, roughly 89% found once. After removal of 4 bases from V and 7 bases from J, the junction contained 11 bases not matched to a gene. The CDR3 has 16 residues. Germline assignment: CDR1 LNHDA and CDR2 SQIVND (reference sequence). Participants were aged roughly 18 to 89 years from about two dozen US areas. Cohort allocation depended upon clinical history that participants reported. Either two negative PCRs, clearance, or symptom resolution qualified Cohort 3 donors as recovered.

The sequence came from a man aged 55 to 69 who had recovered from COVID-19. The specimen was PBMCs or T cells enriched from blood (not recorded which). This sequence joins TRBV19 and TRBJ2-7, with 12 bases fitting TRBD1. In DNA, the CDR3 is TGTGCCAGTAGTACCGCCACGGGACAGGGGGCGAGGGAGCAGTACTTC. Translation gives CASSTATGQGAREQYF.